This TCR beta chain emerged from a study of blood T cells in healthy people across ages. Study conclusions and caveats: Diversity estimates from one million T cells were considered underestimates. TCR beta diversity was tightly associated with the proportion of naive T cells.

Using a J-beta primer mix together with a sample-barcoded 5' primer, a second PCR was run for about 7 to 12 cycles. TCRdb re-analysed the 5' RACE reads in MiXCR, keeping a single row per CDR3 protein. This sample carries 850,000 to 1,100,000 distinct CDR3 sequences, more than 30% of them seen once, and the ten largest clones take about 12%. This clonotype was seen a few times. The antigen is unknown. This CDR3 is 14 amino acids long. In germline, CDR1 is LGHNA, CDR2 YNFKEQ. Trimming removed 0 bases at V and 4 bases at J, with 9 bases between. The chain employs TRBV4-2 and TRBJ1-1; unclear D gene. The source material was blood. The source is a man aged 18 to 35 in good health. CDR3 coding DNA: TGTGCCAGCAGCCAAGAATGGATGGGCACTGAAGCTTTCTTT. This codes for CASSQEWMGTEAFF.